This TCR beta chain stems from a study of T cell repertoires in cytomegalovirus infection. There are 15 residues in the CDR3. CDR1 is SGHTA, CDR2 FQGNSA, per germline. Trimming took 7 bases from V and 5 from J; bases not matched to a gene: 11. Study conclusions and caveats: Totalled public TCR beta family frequency picked out people who carried CMV plus the relevant HLA. It was HLA-C-restricted CMV-specific TCR beta clonotypes that dominated the response ex vivo.

TCRdb processed the reads anew with MiXCR; each CDR3 protein has one entry. The sample holds 300,000 to 400,000 distinct CDR3 sequences; 18% are singletons and the top ten take around 10%. This clonotype has at least ten counts. What it binds is not known. The sequencing input was PBMCs. The chain uses TRBV7-2 and TRBJ1-2; 9 positions match TRBD1. The source of this sequence is a human donor in good health (CMV status not recorded). Some clones in this sample may be carry-over from other donors' samples. The CDR3 here is CASIYRGLHKYGYTF. CDR3 DNA sequence: TGTGCCAGCATCTACAGGGGGCTCCATAAATATGGCTACACCTTC.